A selection of T cell receptor beta chains follows, all from one sample in a study of response to subunit inactivated influenza vaccine. In TCRdb, the RT-PCR reads were re-called with MiXCR into one record per CDR3 protein. The table records more than 400,000 distinct CDR3 sequences, approximately 7.7% of them present only once. The source material was PBMCs from blood, sampled roughly 24 months after vaccination. The receptors originated from a man between 45 and 75 years old who received an inactivated influenza vaccine. CDR3s include the opening cysteine and the closing phenylalanine or tryptophan. D genes are given only for firm matches. A row's size may be missing; if present it is once, few, many or a size class.

V gene,J gene,clone size,D gene,CDR3 DNA,CDR3 protein
TRBV11-2,TRBJ2-1,few,TRBD2,TGTGCCAGCAGCTTACGGGGACTAGCGGGAGCCAACCGGGGTCCTGAGCAGTTCTTC,CASSLRGLAGANRGPEQFF
TRBV7-9,TRBJ2-3,few,.,TGTGCCAGCAGCCCCACCACGCGCTATGGCGCAGATACGCAGTATTTT,CASSPTTRYGADTQYF
TRBV9,TRBJ2-7,.,.,TGTGCCAGCAGCCCGGGACTTGCCAACTCCTACGAGCAGTACTTC,CASSPGLANSYEQYF
TRBV28,TRBJ2-3,.,TRBD2,TGTGCCAGCAACCCGGGGGGACGGATGTTCACAGATACGCAGTATTTT,CASNPGGRMFTDTQYF
TRBV4-1,TRBJ1-1,.,TRBD1,TGCGCCAGCAGCCAAGATGAAACCGGGACAGGGGGGTACACTGAAGCTTTCTTT,CASSQDETGTGGYTEAFF
TRBV6-1,TRBJ2-5,few,.,TGTGCCAGCGGCCCCCGTCTCGGAACAGGCCAGGGGACCCAGTACTTC,CASGPRLGTGQGTQYF
TRBV12-3/TRBV12-4,TRBJ2-5,.,TRBD1,TGTGCCAGCAGTTTCCGGACAGGGGGTCTAGGAGAGACCCAGTACTTC,CASSFRTGGLGETQYF
TRBV28,TRBJ2-7,many,.,TGTGCCAGCAGTTTATTGGACTCAGCCTACGAGCAGTACTTC,CASSLLDSAYEQYF
TRBV15,TRBJ2-5,few,.,TGTGCCACCAGCAAAGGGGGGGACCTTGTGACCCAGTACTTC,CATSKGGDLVTQYF
TRBV27,TRBJ2-1,many,.,TGTGCCAGCAAGATCGGGACGGTTTCCTACAATGAGCAGTTCTTC,CASKIGTVSYNEQFF
TRBV7-2,TRBJ2-3,many,TRBD2,TGTGCCAGCAGCTTAGGTCCTAGCGGTAGCACAGATACGCAGTATTTT,CASSLGPSGSTDTQYF
TRBV4-3,TRBJ1-3,many,.,TGTGCCAGCAGTCAAGGGGGGGGTTCTGGAAACACCATATATTTT,CASSQGGGSGNTIYF
TRBV20-1,TRBJ1-4,.,TRBD1,TGCAGTGCTAGGGGGACAGGGAGAAATGAAAAACTGTTTTTT,CSARGTGRNEKLFF
TRBV11-2,TRBJ2-5,.,.,TGTGCCAGCAGCTACGCGGGTACAGAGACCCAGTACTTC,CASSYAGTETQYF
TRBV2,TRBJ2-1,many,TRBD2,TGTGCCAGCAGTCCGCTGGGACTAGCGGGGAATGAGCAGTTCTTC,CASSPLGLAGNEQFF
TRBV7-8,TRBJ2-6,.,.,TGTTCCAGCAGCTTAGATTTCGAGGGGCTATCTCTCTCTGGGGCCAACGTCCTGACTTTC,CSSSLDFEGLSLSGANVLTF
TRBV7-8,TRBJ2-3,.,.,TGTGCCAGCAGCTTAGCGTCAAACTCACGCACAGATACGCAGTATTTT,CASSLASNSRTDTQYF
TRBV6-5,TRBJ2-2,many,.,TGTGCCAGCAGTTACCTGGGGGGCGGGGAGCTGTTTTTT,CASSYLGGGELFF
TRBV19,TRBJ2-1,few,TRBD1,TGTGCCAGTACTCCCGCAGAGGGGGCCAATGAGCAGTTCTTC,CASTPAEGANEQFF
TRBV4-2,TRBJ2-2,few,.,TGTGCCAGCAGCCAAGCGGGGTCTCACACCGGGGAGCTGTTTTTT,CASSQAGSHTGELFF
TRBV20-1,TRBJ2-4,many,.,TGCAGTGCTAGCGACATGGGGGGCCCTAACATTCAGTACTTC,CSASDMGGPNIQYF
TRBV6-1,TRBJ2-2,few,TRBD1,TGTGCCAGGAACTTACAGGGGGCGGACACCGGGGAGCTGTTTTTT,CARNLQGADTGELFF
TRBV10-3,TRBJ2-7,few,.,TGTGCCACCACAGCCGGGGAGAGGTCAAGCTCCTACGAGCAGTACTTC,CATTAGERSSSYEQYF
TRBV20-1,TRBJ2-3,.,TRBD2,TGCAGTGCCAATCGCGTAGCGGGAGTAAATACGCAGTATTTT,CSANRVAGVNTQYF
TRBV6-2/TRBV6-3,TRBJ2-7,few,TRBD2,TGTGCCAGCAGAATAAGCGGGAGAAGTTCCTACGAGCAGTACTTC,CASRISGRSSYEQYF
TRBV20-1,TRBJ1-4,few,.,TGCAGTGCTAGGAAGATTGCGACTAATGAAAAACTGTTTTTT,CSARKIATNEKLFF
TRBV6-5,TRBJ2-7,many,.,TGTGCCAGCAGTTCGCCAGGGTCTTCCGAGCAGTACTTC,CASSSPGSSEQYF
TRBV11-3,TRBJ2-2,few,TRBD2,TGTGCCAGCAGCTTAGATGGACTAGCGGGAGCCGAGCTGTTTTTT,CASSLDGLAGAELFF
TRBV9,TRBJ2-5,once,.,TGTGCCAGCAGCTCCACAGGGTGGGAGACCCAGTACTTC,CASSSTGWETQYF
TRBV6-2/TRBV6-3,TRBJ2-2,.,TRBD2,TGTGCCAGCAGTGGTTTCGGGGGGGCCACCGGGGAGCTGTTTTTT,CASSGFGGATGELFF
TRBV12-3/TRBV12-4,TRBJ2-1,few,TRBD1,TGTGCCAGCAGTTTGAGAGTTCGGACCGTGACAGGGTCCAATGAGCAGTTCTTC,CASSLRVRTVTGSNEQFF
TRBV15,TRBJ2-1,.,.,TGTGCCACCAGCAGAGGGCTAGCGAGCTCCTACAATGAGCAGTTCTTC,CATSRGLASSYNEQFF
TRBV20-1,TRBJ2-2,.,.,TGCAGTGCTAGAGATCTCCTGGGCACCGGGGAGCTGTTTTTT,CSARDLLGTGELFF
TRBV10-3,TRBJ2-3,.,.,TGTGCCATCAGCCTTAGGGGGGGTCAGGGAGATACGCAGTATTTT,CAISLRGGQGDTQYF
TRBV29-1,TRBJ1-1,many,.,TGCAGCGTTGAAAAGAGAATGAACACTGAAGCTTTCTTT,CSVEKRMNTEAFF
TRBV6-2/TRBV6-3,TRBJ2-3,few,TRBD2,TGTGCCGGCAGACTTTCGGGACTAGCGGGCGATACGCAGTATTTT,CAGRLSGLAGDTQYF
TRBV20-1,TRBJ2-1,.,TRBD2,TGCAGTGCCACACTAGCGGTAGAGCAGTTCTTC,CSATLAVEQFF
TRBV29-1,TRBJ2-5,many,TRBD2,TGCAGCGCCCGACTAGCGGGAGAGGGGGTCAAAGAGACCCAGTACTTC,CSARLAGEGVKETQYF
TRBV20-1,TRBJ2-4,few,.,TGCAGTGCTGAAGACCAGGGGTTAGCCAAAAACATTCAGTACTTC,CSAEDQGLAKNIQYF
TRBV20-1,TRBJ2-1,.,.,TGCAGCCTCCGGGACCGCGAGGTGGGGGAGCAGTTCTTC,CSLRDREVGEQFF
TRBV29-1,TRBJ2-1,few,.,TGCAGCGTTGGTGTCTATGAGCAGTTCTTC,CSVGVYEQFF
TRBV20-1,TRBJ2-3,.,TRBD2,TGCAGTGCTGACGGACTAGCGGGAGGGGGCACAGATACGCAGTATTTT,CSADGLAGGGTDTQYF
TRBV12-3/TRBV12-4,TRBJ2-7,many,TRBD1,TGTGCCAGCAGCAACCACCCCTGGACAGGAGATTACGAGCAGTACTTC,CASSNHPWTGDYEQYF
TRBV20-1,TRBJ2-1,few,TRBD1,TGCAGTGCTGACCAGGGGGAGAATGAGCAGTTCTTC,CSADQGENEQFF
TRBV20-1,TRBJ2-5,.,TRBD1,TGCAGTGCTAGAGAGACAGGGGGCCGAGAGACCCAGTACTTC,CSARETGGRETQYF
TRBV10-3,TRBJ2-3,.,TRBD2,TGTGCCATCAGTGAGGGGACTAGCGTGGGGACAGATACGCAGTATTTT,CAISEGTSVGTDTQYF
TRBV28,TRBJ2-2,.,TRBD1,TGTGCCAGCAGTTTACCGGGACAGGGCCTACACACCGGGGAGCTGTTTTTT,CASSLPGQGLHTGELFF
TRBV2,TRBJ2-7,.,.,TGTGCCAGCAGTGCTAGCGCCTCCTACGAGCAGTACTTC,CASSASASYEQYF
TRBV4-2,TRBJ1-4,few,.,TGTGCCAGCAGCCAAGTCGTAGGACAGACAAATGAAAAACTGTTTTTT,CASSQVVGQTNEKLFF
TRBV28,TRBJ2-7,.,TRBD1,TGTGCCAGCGCCTACCCAGGGGGGCAGTACTTC,CASAYPGGQYF
TRBV20-1,TRBJ2-7,.,.,TGCAGTGCTAGTCCCGTCGGTGAGCAGTACTTC,CSASPVGEQYF
TRBV20-1,TRBJ2-7,many,TRBD2,TGCAGTGCTAGAAGCGGGGACGGCTCCTACGAGCAGTACTTC,CSARSGDGSYEQYF
TRBV20-1,TRBJ2-3,few,.,TGCAGTGCTAGACCCTCCTCAGGGGACCCAGGTGGTTCGCAGTATTTT,CSARPSSGDPGGSQYF
TRBV6-2/TRBV6-3,TRBJ2-6,.,.,TGTGCCACAACCCGGGACTCTGGGGCCAACGTCCTGACTTTC,CATTRDSGANVLTF
TRBV9,TRBJ2-1,few,.,TGTGCCAGCAGCGGCGGGATTAGCTCCTACAATGAGCAGTTCTTC,CASSGGISSYNEQFF
TRBV20-1,TRBJ1-5,few,TRBD1,TGCAGTGCTAGAGTCGGGACAGCGAACCAGCCCCAGCATTTT,CSARVGTANQPQHF
TRBV30,TRBJ2-3,.,.,TGTGCCTGGAGCCGGGCGGAGCTCACAGATACGCAGTATTTT,CAWSRAELTDTQYF
TRBV12-3/TRBV12-4,TRBJ1-4,many,.,TGTGCCAGCAGTTTTCGGGGTGGGGCGACTAATGAAAAACTGTTTTTT,CASSFRGGATNEKLFF
TRBV10-3,TRBJ2-1,many,.,TGTGCCATCAGTGAGTCGAGGGAGTCCTACAATGAGCAGTTCTTC,CAISESRESYNEQFF
TRBV5-5,TRBJ2-2,many,.,TGTGCCAGCAGCTTGGGGGGCTTTCGGCATAACGGGGAGCTGTTTTTT,CASSLGGFRHNGELFF